Listed below are T cell receptor beta chains from one sample, sequenced in a study of blood T cell repertoires in COVID-19. Some clones are missing from TCRdb's copy, which holds only in-frame ones; the method was immunoSEQ multiplex PCR. The profile shows tens of thousands of clones, around 80% of them singletons. Sequences were obtained from peripheral blood. These receptors all come from a human donor with active or convalescent COVID-19. The donor label of this sample is uncertain. Both conserved end residues are part of each CDR3. The D gene is left open where the match is weak. Clone size appears in some rows only: once, few, many, or a class for an expanded clone.

j_call	cdr3_length	d_call	clone_size	v_call	cdr3_nt	cdr3_aa
TRBJ1-4	16	.	.	TRBV28	TGTGCCAGCAGTCTCCCCCTCACGAGGGCGCGGGAAAAACTGTTTTTT	CASSLPLTRAREKLFF
TRBJ2-6	19	TRBD1	.	TRBV3-1/TRBV3-2	TGTGCCAGCAGCCAGGGTCCGGGACAGGGATTCTCTGGGGCCAACGTCCTGACTTTC	CASSQGPGQGFSGANVLTF
TRBJ2-7	14	.	few	TRBV28	TGTGCCAGCAGTCCCCCCGACAAACAGGGTTGGCGGTACTTC	CASSPPDKQGWRYF
TRBJ1-1	15	TRBD1	.	TRBV3-1/TRBV3-2	TGTGCCAGCAGCCGCCACACAGGGGGAGACACTGAAGCTTTCTTT	CASSRHTGGDTEAFF
TRBJ2-7	17	TRBD1	.	TRBV4-2	TGTGCCAGCAGCCAAGAGGGTTCAGGACAGGGATTTTACGAGCAGTACTTC	CASSQEGSGQGFYEQYF
TRBJ2-3	15	TRBD2	once	TRBV14	TGTGCCAGCAGGCGGACTAGCGGGACCACAGATACGCAGTATTTT	CASRRTSGTTDTQYF
TRBJ2-5	15	TRBD2	.	TRBV6-1	TGTGCCAGCAGTGAATCGGCTAGCGGTAGAGAGACCCAGTACTTC	CASSESASGRETQYF
TRBJ1-2	14	.	.	TRBV4-1	TGCGCCAGCAGCCAATTTCAGGAAACATATGGCTACACCTTC	CASSQFQETYGYTF
TRBJ2-7	14	.	.	TRBV9	TGTGCCAGCAGCGTAGGCCAGGGCCACTACGAGCAGTACTTC	CASSVGQGHYEQYF
TRBJ2-7	14	.	medium-sized	TRBV27	TGTGCCAGCAGTTTATCAGGAGCGTCCTACGAGCAGTACTTC	CASSLSGASYEQYF
TRBJ1-5	13	.	.	TRBV19	TGTGCCACGGCTCCGGGGTTCAATCAGCCCCAGCATTTT	CATAPGFNQPQHF
TRBJ1-2	13	TRBD1	.	TRBV18	TGTGCCAGCTCCCCGGACAGGGATCGTGGCTACACCTTC	CASSPDRDRGYTF
TRBJ1-2	17	TRBD1	.	TRBV7-9	TGTGCCAGCAGCTTACTAATGACAGGGGGCCTTTACTATGGCTACACCTTC	CASSLLMTGGLYYGYTF
TRBJ1-1	18	TRBD1	.	TRBV28	TGTGCCAGCAGTTTCGGAGGCAGGGGGGCAGGGGGCTACACTGAAGCTTTCTTT	CASSFGGRGAGGYTEAFF
TRBJ1-4	18	TRBD1	.	TRBV5-1	TGCGCCAGCAGCAACCGACCGGGACAGGGTCCCCTTAATGAAAAACTGTTTTTT	CASSNRPGQGPLNEKLFF
TRBJ2-7	15	TRBD1	.	TRBV7-3	TGTGCCAGCAGACCCCGACAGGGGCGACGCTACGAGCAGTACTTC	CASRPRQGRRYEQYF
TRBJ2-3	16	TRBD2	.	TRBV7-2	TGTGCCAGCAGCTTAATGGGCGGGAGGGCCCCAGATACGCAGTATTTT	CASSLMGGRAPDTQYF
TRBJ1-1	15	.	.	TRBV19	TGTGCCAGTAGAATTAAGGACGGGGTGGACACTGAAGCTTTCTTT	CASRIKDGVDTEAFF
TRBJ1-3	13	.	once	TRBV28	TGTGCCATTCCGGACTTTGGTGGAAACACCATATATTTT	CAIPDFGGNTIYF
TRBJ1-5	13	.	.	TRBV20-1	TGCAGTGCTATTGACGGGTCGCCCCAGCCCCAGCATTTT	CSAIDGSPQPQHF
TRBJ2-7	13	.	.	TRBV11-2	TGTGCCAGCAGCCCAGTGACAGCGAATCCCCCTTACTTC	CASSPVTANPPYF
TRBJ2-3	16	TRBD1	.	TRBV29-1	TGCAGCGTTGAAGGCTCGGGACAGATTAGGACAGATACGCAGTATTTT	CSVEGSGQIRTDTQYF
TRBJ2-1	13	.	.	TRBV5-6	TGTGCCAGCAGCTCGGGGAGGCACAATGAGCAGTTCTTC	CASSSGRHNEQFF
TRBJ2-7	15	.	.	TRBV19	TGTGCCAGTAGTATCCGTAACTTCCATCACTACGAGCAGTACTTC	CASSIRNFHHYEQYF
TRBJ2-7	14	.	once	TRBV5-1	TGCGCCAGCAGCTTGGGGCAGGGCGCGAGGGAGCAGTACTTC	CASSLGQGAREQYF
TRBJ1-5	15	.	.	TRBV4-3	TGCGCCAGCAGCCCAGAGTCAGGGGTCAATCAGCCCCAGCATTTT	CASSPESGVNQPQHF
TRBJ1-1	15	.	.	TRBV24-1	TGTGCCACCAAGAAACCGGTTAGGGGGAACACTGAAGCTTTCTTT	CATKKPVRGNTEAFF
TRBJ1-1	11	.	.	TRBV7-9	TGTGCCAGCAGCTTGAACAGCGGAGCTTTCTTT	CASSLNSGAFF
TRBJ1-5	14	.	.	TRBV6-5	TGTGCCAGCAGTAGAAGTAGGGGTAATCAGCCCCAGCATTTT	CASSRSRGNQPQHF
TRBJ2-7	14	.	.	TRBV6-5	TGTGCCAGCAGGAGCCAGGGGAGCTCCTACGAGCAGTACTTC	CASRSQGSSYEQYF
TRBJ2-5	16	TRBD2	.	TRBV3-1/TRBV3-2	TGTGCCAGCAGCCAGGAACCGGGACTAGTCAGAGAGACCCAGTACTTC	CASSQEPGLVRETQYF
TRBJ1-5	14	TRBD1	.	TRBV3-1/TRBV3-2	TGTGCCAGCAGCCCGGGACAGGGCGGCTTGACCCAGCATTTT	CASSPGQGGLTQHF
TRBJ2-7	14	TRBD1	.	TRBV13	TGTGCCAGCAGCTTTGGGACAGGGGACTACGAGCAGTACTTC	CASSFGTGDYEQYF
TRBJ2-7	10	.	.	TRBV20-1	TGCAGTGTACAGAGTTACGAGCAGTACTTC	CSVQSYEQYF
TRBJ1-3	14	TRBD1	.	TRBV27	TGTGCCAGCAAGTGGACAGGCTCTGGAAACACCATATATTTT	CASKWTGSGNTIYF
TRBJ2-3	13	.	once	TRBV19	TGTGCCACCTCCCGCGTCCTCACAGATACGCAGTATTTT	CATSRVLTDTQYF
TRBJ2-7	14	TRBD2	.	TRBV5-3	TGTGCCAGAAGAACCGGGACTAGCCGCTACGAGCAGTACTTC	CARRTGTSRYEQYF
TRBJ1-6	16	TRBD1	.	TRBV19	TGTGCCAGTAGAAGCAGCGGGACAGGGACGGGGTCACCCCTCCACTTT	CASRSSGTGTGSPLHF
TRBJ1-5	13	.	.	TRBV2	TGTGCCAGCAGGAGGGGGAGTGAGCAGCCCCAGCATTTT	CASRRGSEQPQHF
TRBJ1-3	15	TRBD1	.	TRBV19	TGTGCCAGTAGTACGGGACAGGGGGCTGGAAACACCATATATTTT	CASSTGQGAGNTIYF
TRBJ1-2	14	.	.	TRBV14	TGTGCCAGCAGCCAAGATCGAGTTAACTATGGCTACACCTTC	CASSQDRVNYGYTF
TRBJ2-3	17	TRBD2	.	TRBV4-2	TGTGCCAGCAGCCAAGTGTTAGCGGGAGGGCGAGCAGATACGCAGTATTTT	CASSQVLAGGRADTQYF
TRBJ2-1	16	TRBD2	.	TRBV5-1	TGCGCCAGCAGCCCGGCTGGACTAGCGGGAGTAGATGAGCAGTTCTTC	CASSPAGLAGVDEQFF
TRBJ2-2	16	.	once	TRBV19	TGTGCCAGTACCCGAGTAGAGACACGGAACACCGGGGAGCTGTTTTTT	CASTRVETRNTGELFF
TRBJ2-7	16	TRBD2	once	TRBV5-4	TGTGCCAGCAGCTCCCCCTCTAGCGGCAGCTCCTACGAGCAGTACTTC	CASSSPSSGSSYEQYF
TRBJ1-5	16	.	.	TRBV7-8	TGTGCCAGCAGCTTGACCTCCGGGACTTCTTATCAGCCCCAGCATTTT	CASSLTSGTSYQPQHF
TRBJ2-7	15	.	once	TRBV7-9	TGTGCCAGCAGCCTGATGGATGGGAGTCACTACGAGCAGTACTTC	CASSLMDGSHYEQYF
TRBJ1-4	16	.	.	TRBV11-2	TGTGCCAGCAGCTTAGATTTAGTCGCAACTAATGAAAAACTGTTTTTT	CASSLDLVATNEKLFF
TRBJ2-7	14	TRBD1	.	TRBV6-6	TGTGCCACCGGCGGGGGACAGGGAATAGCCGAGCAGTACTTC	CATGGGQGIAEQYF
TRBJ1-5	12	.	.	TRBV19	TGTGCCAGCCATGGAGGCGGCCAGGCCCAGCATTTT	CASHGGGQAQHF
TRBJ2-7	13	.	.	TRBV6-4	TGTGCCAGCAGTGCCCACCAGGGGTACGAGCAGTACTTC	CASSAHQGYEQYF
TRBJ1-1	13	.	.	TRBV9	TGTGCCAGCAGTTCGACAGATAACACTGAAGCTTTCTTT	CASSSTDNTEAFF
TRBJ1-1	14	.	.	TRBV28	TGTGCCAGCAGTCCCCGGTTGGGAGGGACTGAAGCTTTCTTT	CASSPRLGGTEAFF
TRBJ2-7	14	TRBD1	.	TRBV25-1	TGTGCCAGCAGTCTCGGGACAGGGGGGTACGAGCAGTACTTC	CASSLGTGGYEQYF
TRBJ1-2	12	.	once	TRBV6-5	TGTGCCAGCAGCCCATTCAACTATGGCTACACCTTC	CASSPFNYGYTF
TRBJ2-7	15	TRBD1	.	TRBV18	TGTGCCAGCTCATCCTCCGGGACAGGGACGGGCGAGCAGTACTTC	CASSSSGTGTGEQYF
TRBJ1-2	13	.	few	TRBV18	TGTGCCAGCTCACCACCGACAGGTGATGGCTACACCTTC	CASSPPTGDGYTF
TRBJ2-1	16	.	.	TRBV9	TGTGCCAGCAGCGCCTCCGGCGGGACCCTACACAATGAGCAGTTCTTC	CASSASGGTLHNEQFF
TRBJ2-7	15	.	.	TRBV5-5	TGTGCCAGCAGCTTGGTTGGGCAGCCCTCCTACGAGCAGTACTTC	CASSLVGQPSYEQYF